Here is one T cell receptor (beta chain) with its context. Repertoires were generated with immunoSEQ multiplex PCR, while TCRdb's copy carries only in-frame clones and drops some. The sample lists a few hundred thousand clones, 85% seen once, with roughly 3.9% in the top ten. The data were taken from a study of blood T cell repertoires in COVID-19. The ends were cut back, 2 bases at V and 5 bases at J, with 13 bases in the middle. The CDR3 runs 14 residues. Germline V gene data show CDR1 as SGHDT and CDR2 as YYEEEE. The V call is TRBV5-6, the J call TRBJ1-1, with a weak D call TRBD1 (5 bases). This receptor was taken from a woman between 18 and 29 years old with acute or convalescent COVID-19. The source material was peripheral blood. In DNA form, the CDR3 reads TGTGCCAGCAGCTTTTTGGGGGAGGGAACTGAAGCTTTCTTT. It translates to CASSFLGEGTEAFF.